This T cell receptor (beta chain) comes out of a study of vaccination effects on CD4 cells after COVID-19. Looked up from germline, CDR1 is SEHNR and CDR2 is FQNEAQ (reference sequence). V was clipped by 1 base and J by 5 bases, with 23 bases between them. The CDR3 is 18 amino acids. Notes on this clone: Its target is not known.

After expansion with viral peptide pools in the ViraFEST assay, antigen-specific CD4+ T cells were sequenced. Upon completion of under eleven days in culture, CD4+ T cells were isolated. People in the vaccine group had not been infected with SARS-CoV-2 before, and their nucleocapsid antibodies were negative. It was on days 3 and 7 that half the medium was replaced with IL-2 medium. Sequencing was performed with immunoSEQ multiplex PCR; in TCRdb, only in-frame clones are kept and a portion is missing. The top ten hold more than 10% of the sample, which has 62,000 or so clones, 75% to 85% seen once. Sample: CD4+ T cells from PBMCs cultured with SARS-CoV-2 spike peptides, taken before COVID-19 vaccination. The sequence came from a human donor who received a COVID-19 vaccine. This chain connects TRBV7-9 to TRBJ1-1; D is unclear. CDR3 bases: TGTGCCAGCAGCTTAGGGGTCGGAGGGAGCGGGGAAACGACTGAAGCTTTCTTT. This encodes CASSLGVGGSGETTEAFF.